This T cell receptor (beta chain) was obtained from a study of T cells in Graves' hyperthyroidism and ophthalmopathy. Overall study context: Peripheral blood was secured at the point of initial diagnosis, before any treatment. The study's findings and limits: Prediction of ophthalmopathy progression came a median around 6 months pre-onset. A model built on 13 V-J features separated ophthalmopathy from stable hyperthyroidism.

In the case of this clonotype: As yet, its antigen is unknown.

The CDR3 has 11 amino acids. Per the germline V gene, CDR1 is GTSNPN and CDR2 is SVGIG (reference sequence). Trimming left V 3 bases short and J 4 bases short, with 7 bases between. RNA transcripts were the template for amplifying TCR beta CDR3 regions. Researchers ran a first-round RT-PCR on the TCR CDR3 using the HTBI primer set. Each CDR3 protein is one row after TCRdb ran MiXCR on the multiplex PCR reads. The sample records some 550,000 distinct CDR3 sequences, around 20% being singletons. V is TRBV30 and J is TRBJ2-7; D uncertain. This clonotype was sampled from a man between 18 and 29 years old with Graves' hyperthyroidism. Source material: blood. The CDR3 reads CAWSIGYEQYF. CDR3 nucleotide sequence: TGTGCCTGGAGCATAGGTTACGAGCAGTACTTC.